This TCR beta chain was recorded in a study of blood T cells in healthy people across ages. Regarding the study as a whole: Older age coincided with a roughly linear decline in TCR beta diversity per million T cells.

Note on this clonotype: Its antigen is still unknown.

The donors, healthy Caucasians from Russia, were aged 6 to 90. There were at least 6 micrograms of total RNA extracted from every sample. Alongside a J-beta primer mix, a sample-barcoded 5' primer served in a second PCR lasting about 7 to 12 cycles. Carrying 12 random nucleotides, a template-switch adaptor labeled each individual cDNA molecule. TCRdb used MiXCR to reprocess the 5' RACE reads, holding one entry per CDR3 protein. The top ten hold less than 20% of the sample, which has more than 500,000 distinct CDR3 sequences, about 25% seen once. The CDR3 sequence is 15 residues long. Germline CDR1 reads LGHNA; CDR2 reads YSLEER. Losses at the gene ends were 4 bases for V and 3 bases for J; bases not matched to a gene: 9.

The TCR sequence derives from a woman between 70 and 85 years old in good health. Sequenced material: blood. The J gene is TRBJ2-7, the V gene TRBV4-3; the match to TRBD1 covers 7 bases. The CDR3 reads CASSRSTTGNYEQYF. CDR3 sequence (DNA): TGCGCCAGCAGCCGTTCCACGACAGGGAACTACGAGCAGTACTTC.